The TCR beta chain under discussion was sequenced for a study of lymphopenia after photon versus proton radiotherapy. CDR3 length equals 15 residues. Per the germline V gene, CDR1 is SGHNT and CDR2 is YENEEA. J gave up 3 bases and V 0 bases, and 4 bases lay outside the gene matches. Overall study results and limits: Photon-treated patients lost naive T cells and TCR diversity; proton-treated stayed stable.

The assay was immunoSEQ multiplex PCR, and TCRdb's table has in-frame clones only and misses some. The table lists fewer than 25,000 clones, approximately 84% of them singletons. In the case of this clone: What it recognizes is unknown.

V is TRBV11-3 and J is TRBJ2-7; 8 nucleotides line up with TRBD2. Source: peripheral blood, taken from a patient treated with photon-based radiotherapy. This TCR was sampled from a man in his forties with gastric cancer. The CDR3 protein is CASSLEAGDLYEQYF. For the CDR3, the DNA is TGTGCCAGCAGCTTAGAAGCGGGGGACCTCTACGAGCAGTACTTC.